This is a list of T cell receptor beta chains from one sample in a study of shared clonotypes between healthy human individuals. Only in-frame clones appear in the TCRdb table, and some are missing; sequencing was by immunoSEQ multiplex PCR. Of around 1.4 million clones in the sample, 98% to 99% were seen once. The sequencing input was naive CD4+ T cells sorted from blood. These receptors were taken from a man aged 25 to 40 in good health. The CDR3 runs from the conserved cysteine through the conserved F or W. The order of the fields is CDR3 DNA, CDR3 protein, D gene, clone size, J gene, V gene. D genes are given only for firm matches. Clone size is stated in some rows and not others, as once, few, many or a class when expanded.

CDR3nt: TGTGCCAGCAGCTTAGTTAGGACAGGGACCTACGAGCAGTACTTC; CDR3aa: CASSLVRTGTYEQYF; d_gene: TRBD1; abundance: NA; j_gene: TRBJ2-7; v_gene: TRBV11-2
CDR3nt: TGCGCCAGCAGCCTCAATAACCAAGAGACCCAGTACTTC; CDR3aa: CASSLNNQETQYF; d_gene: NA; abundance: NA; j_gene: TRBJ2-5; v_gene: TRBV4-1
CDR3nt: TGTGCCAGCAGCCAAGACATCACCTACGAGCAGTACTTC; CDR3aa: CASSQDITYEQYF; d_gene: NA; abundance: NA; j_gene: TRBJ2-7; v_gene: TRBV5-4
CDR3nt: TGTGCCAGCAAGGGGGGGCGAGAAAAACTGTTTTTT; CDR3aa: CASKGGREKLFF; d_gene: NA; abundance: NA; j_gene: TRBJ1-4; v_gene: TRBV2
CDR3nt: TGTGCCAGCAGCTCTCGACAGGCATACCAAGAGACCCAGTACTTC; CDR3aa: CASSSRQAYQETQYF; d_gene: NA; abundance: NA; j_gene: TRBJ2-5; v_gene: TRBV11-2
CDR3nt: TGTGCCAGCAGCCTACAGGGGAGCACTGAAGCTTTCTTT; CDR3aa: CASSLQGSTEAFF; d_gene: TRBD1; abundance: NA; j_gene: TRBJ1-1; v_gene: TRBV7-2
CDR3nt: TGCAGCGTGGTAGGGGGGGGCACTGAAGCTTTCTTT; CDR3aa: CSVVGGGTEAFF; d_gene: NA; abundance: NA; j_gene: TRBJ1-1; v_gene: TRBV29-1
CDR3nt: TGTGCCAGCAGCGTTGGACAGGGTACGGGTGGCTACACCTTC; CDR3aa: CASSVGQGTGGYTF; d_gene: TRBD1; abundance: NA; j_gene: TRBJ1-2; v_gene: TRBV5-4
CDR3nt: TGTGCCAGCAGTGAAGCCTCCCCTCGGGAGACCCAGTACTTC; CDR3aa: CASSEASPRETQYF; d_gene: NA; abundance: NA; j_gene: TRBJ2-5; v_gene: TRBV2
CDR3nt: TGCAGCGTGGGAGGTCTATCCTACAATGAGCAGTTCTTC; CDR3aa: CSVGGLSYNEQFF; d_gene: NA; abundance: NA; j_gene: TRBJ2-1; v_gene: TRBV29-1
CDR3nt: TGTGCCTGGAGTGTGACTAGCGTCGATACGCAGTATTTT; CDR3aa: CAWSVTSVDTQYF; d_gene: TRBD2; abundance: NA; j_gene: TRBJ2-3; v_gene: TRBV30
CDR3nt: TGCAGCGTTGAACCTCCGGGACAGCTCTATGGCTACACCTTC; CDR3aa: CSVEPPGQLYGYTF; d_gene: TRBD1; abundance: NA; j_gene: TRBJ1-2; v_gene: TRBV29-1
CDR3nt: TGTGCCAGCAGCTCTTACGTTATTTGGTACGAGCAGTACTTC; CDR3aa: CASSSYVIWYEQYF; d_gene: NA; abundance: NA; j_gene: TRBJ2-7; v_gene: TRBV7-9
CDR3nt: TGTGCCAGTAGGAAGACAGGCATGAACACTGAAGCTTTCTTT; CDR3aa: CASRKTGMNTEAFF; d_gene: NA; abundance: NA; j_gene: TRBJ1-1; v_gene: TRBV19
CDR3nt: TGTGCCAGCTCACCACTTCCCGGAGAGATGGCTAACTATGGCTACACCTTC; CDR3aa: CASSPLPGEMANYGYTF; d_gene: NA; abundance: NA; j_gene: TRBJ1-2; v_gene: TRBV18
CDR3nt: TGCGCCAGCAGCCGGGGAACAGGAGCAGATACGCAGTATTTT; CDR3aa: CASSRGTGADTQYF; d_gene: NA; abundance: NA; j_gene: TRBJ2-3; v_gene: TRBV5-1
CDR3nt: TGTGCCAGCAGGCAGGGACTAGCATCAGAGACCCAGTACTTC; CDR3aa: CASRQGLASETQYF; d_gene: TRBD2; abundance: NA; j_gene: TRBJ2-5; v_gene: TRBV6-5
CDR3nt: TGTGCCTGGAGTGGGGGTCCCTACGAGCAGTACTTC; CDR3aa: CAWSGGPYEQYF; d_gene: NA; abundance: NA; j_gene: TRBJ2-7; v_gene: TRBV30
CDR3nt: TGTGCCACCCAGGAGGTTGGGACCTACGAGCAGTACTTC; CDR3aa: CATQEVGTYEQYF; d_gene: NA; abundance: NA; j_gene: TRBJ2-7; v_gene: TRBV15
CDR3nt: TGTGCCAGCAGCGTAGTTACGAACAATGAGCAGTTCTTC; CDR3aa: CASSVVTNNEQFF; d_gene: NA; abundance: NA; j_gene: TRBJ2-1; v_gene: TRBV9
CDR3nt: TGTGCCAGCAGTGAAACCATCGAACTAGCGGGATCTCTCGAGCAGTACTTC; CDR3aa: CASSETIELAGSLEQYF; d_gene: TRBD2; abundance: NA; j_gene: TRBJ2-7; v_gene: TRBV6-1
CDR3nt: TGTGCCTGGGACGCGAACCCGCTTGGGGGGCCCCAGCATTTT; CDR3aa: CAWDANPLGGPQHF; d_gene: NA; abundance: NA; j_gene: TRBJ1-5; v_gene: TRBV30
CDR3nt: TGCGCCAGCAGCCCCCGGGGCGGAACCTACAATGAGCAGTTCTTC; CDR3aa: CASSPRGGTYNEQFF; d_gene: NA; abundance: NA; j_gene: TRBJ2-1; v_gene: TRBV5-1
CDR3nt: TGTGCCAGCAGCGTCAGGGGGGAGACTAGCGGGACTAAGACCCAGTTCTTC; CDR3aa: CASSVRGETSGTKTQFF; d_gene: TRBD2; abundance: NA; j_gene: TRBJ2-1; v_gene: TRBV9
CDR3nt: TGTGCCATCAGTGAGGTCAGGACTAACTATGGCTACACCTTC; CDR3aa: CAISEVRTNYGYTF; d_gene: NA; abundance: NA; j_gene: TRBJ1-2; v_gene: TRBV10-3
CDR3nt: TGTGCCAGCAGTTCCCCGAGCTCCTACGAGCAGTACTTC; CDR3aa: CASSSPSSYEQYF; d_gene: NA; abundance: NA; j_gene: TRBJ2-7; v_gene: TRBV28
CDR3nt: TGTGCCAGCAGGGACGTTAGGTTTGAAGGGCCCGGGGAGCTGTTTTTT; CDR3aa: CASRDVRFEGPGELFF; d_gene: NA; abundance: NA; j_gene: TRBJ2-2; v_gene: TRBV2
CDR3nt: TGTGCCAGCAGCCGGGAGGGACAGGGGAACACTGAAGCTTTCTTT; CDR3aa: CASSREGQGNTEAFF; d_gene: TRBD1; abundance: NA; j_gene: TRBJ1-1; v_gene: TRBV7-2
CDR3nt: TGTGCCAGCAGCTTAAGGGGCAATAGCCAAGAGACCCAGTACTTC; CDR3aa: CASSLRGNSQETQYF; d_gene: NA; abundance: NA; j_gene: TRBJ2-5; v_gene: TRBV7-8
CDR3nt: TGCGCCAGCAGCTTGGGGCTTGATACTGAAGCTTTCTTT; CDR3aa: CASSLGLDTEAFF; d_gene: NA; abundance: NA; j_gene: TRBJ1-1; v_gene: TRBV5-1
CDR3nt: TGCAGTGTCTCGACCCCGGACGAGCAGTACTTC; CDR3aa: CSVSTPDEQYF; d_gene: NA; abundance: NA; j_gene: TRBJ2-7; v_gene: TRBV20-1
CDR3nt: TGTGCCAGCAGACGCTTTCTAGCGGGAGGTGAGCAGTACTTC; CDR3aa: CASRRFLAGGEQYF; d_gene: TRBD2; abundance: NA; j_gene: TRBJ2-7; v_gene: TRBV6-5
CDR3nt: TGTGCCAGCAGCTACGCGGGCACAGATACGCAGTATTTT; CDR3aa: CASSYAGTDTQYF; d_gene: NA; abundance: NA; j_gene: TRBJ2-3; v_gene: TRBV7-2
CDR3nt: TGCAGCGTGGGGGGTCTTGGACAGGGAAACACCATATATTTT; CDR3aa: CSVGGLGQGNTIYF; d_gene: NA; abundance: NA; j_gene: TRBJ1-3; v_gene: TRBV29-1
CDR3nt: TGCAGCGGCGGAGCGGGAGGGACCAGCAATGAGCAGTTCTTC; CDR3aa: CSGGAGGTSNEQFF; d_gene: TRBD2; abundance: NA; j_gene: TRBJ2-1; v_gene: TRBV29-1
CDR3nt: TGTGCCAGCAGTTTTCCCTCCGGGAACAATCAGCCCCAGCATTTT; CDR3aa: CASSFPSGNNQPQHF; d_gene: NA; abundance: once; j_gene: TRBJ1-5; v_gene: TRBV28